The clone carrying this TCR beta chain has more than one count but fewer than ten. What it binds is unknown. The CDR3 has 13 residues. Germline CDR1 is SQVTM and CDR2 is ANQGSEA. The authors sorted CD4+ naive, central memory, regulatory and stem cell-like memory cells via CD45RO/CCR7/CD25/CD127/CD95/CD27. This sample is drawn from a study of beta chain features in type 1 diabetes. Broader study findings: Patients' naive, central memory and regulatory TCRB repertoires appeared more alike than those of healthy donors.

cDNA synthesis used the whole RNA isolate, giving expressed TCRB sequences. It was found that naive, central memory and regulatory T cell samples averaged about 3.57 million reads. Clones were read by immunoSEQ multiplex PCR, and TCRdb kept only the in-frame ones, dropping some. This sample carries 600,000 to 650,000 clones, around 15% of them seen once, and the ten largest clones take 0.07% to 0.095%. Sample: naive CD4+ T cells from blood. This sequence originates from a man between 18 and 29 years old in good health. This chain joins TRBV29-1 and TRBJ2-5; 7 nucleotides line up with TRBD1. The last part of the DNA fits TRBJ2-7 better; the J call may be wrong. As DNA, the CDR3 is TGCAGCGTGGTGGGACAGTTTACCTACGAGCAGTACTTC. This sequence encodes CSVVGQFTYEQYF.